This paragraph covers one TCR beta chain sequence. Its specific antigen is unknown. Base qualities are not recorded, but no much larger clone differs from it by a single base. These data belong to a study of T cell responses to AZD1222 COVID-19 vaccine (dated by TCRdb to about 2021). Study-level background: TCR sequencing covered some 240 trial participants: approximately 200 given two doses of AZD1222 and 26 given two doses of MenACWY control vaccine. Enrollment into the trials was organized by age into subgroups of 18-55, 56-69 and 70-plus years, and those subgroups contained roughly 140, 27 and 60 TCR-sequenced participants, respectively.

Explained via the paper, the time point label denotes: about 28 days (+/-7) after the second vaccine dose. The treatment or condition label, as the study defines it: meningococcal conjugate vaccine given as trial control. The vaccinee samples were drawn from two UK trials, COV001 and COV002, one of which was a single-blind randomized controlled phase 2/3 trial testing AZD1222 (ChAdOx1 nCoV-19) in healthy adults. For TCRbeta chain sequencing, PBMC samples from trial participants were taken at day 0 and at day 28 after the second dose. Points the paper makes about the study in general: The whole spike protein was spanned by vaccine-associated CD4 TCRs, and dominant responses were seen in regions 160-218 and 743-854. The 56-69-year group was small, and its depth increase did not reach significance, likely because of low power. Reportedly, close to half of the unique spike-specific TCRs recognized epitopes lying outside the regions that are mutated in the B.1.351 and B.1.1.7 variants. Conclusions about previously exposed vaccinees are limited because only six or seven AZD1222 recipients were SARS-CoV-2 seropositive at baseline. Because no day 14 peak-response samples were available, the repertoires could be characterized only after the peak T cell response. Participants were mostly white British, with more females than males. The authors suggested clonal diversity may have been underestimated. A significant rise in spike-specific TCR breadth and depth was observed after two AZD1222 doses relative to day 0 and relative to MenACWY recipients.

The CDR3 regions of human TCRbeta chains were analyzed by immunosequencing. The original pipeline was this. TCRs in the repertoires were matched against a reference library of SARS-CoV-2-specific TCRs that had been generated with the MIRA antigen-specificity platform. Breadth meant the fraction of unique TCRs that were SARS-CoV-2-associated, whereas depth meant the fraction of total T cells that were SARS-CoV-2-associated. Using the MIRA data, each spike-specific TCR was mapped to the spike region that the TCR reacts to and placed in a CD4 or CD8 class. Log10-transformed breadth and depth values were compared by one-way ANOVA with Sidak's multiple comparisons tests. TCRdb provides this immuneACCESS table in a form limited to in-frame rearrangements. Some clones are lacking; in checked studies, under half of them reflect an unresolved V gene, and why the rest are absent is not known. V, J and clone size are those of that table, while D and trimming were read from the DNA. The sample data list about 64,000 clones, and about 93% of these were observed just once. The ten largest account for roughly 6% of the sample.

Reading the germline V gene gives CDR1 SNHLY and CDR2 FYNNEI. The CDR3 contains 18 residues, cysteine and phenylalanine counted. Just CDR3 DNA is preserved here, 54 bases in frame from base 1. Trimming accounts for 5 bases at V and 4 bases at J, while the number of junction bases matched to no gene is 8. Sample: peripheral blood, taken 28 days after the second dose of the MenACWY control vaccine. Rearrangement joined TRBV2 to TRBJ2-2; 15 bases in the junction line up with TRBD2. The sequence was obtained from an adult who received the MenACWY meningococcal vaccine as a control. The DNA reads TGTGCCAGCAGTTTAGGACTAGCGGGAGGGCCGGCCACCGGGGAGCTGTTTTTT. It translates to CASSLGLAGGPATGELFF.